The T cell receptor (beta chain) described here comes from a study of blood T cell repertoires in COVID-19. Study in general: Italy, Spain and the United States were the sources of the convalescent and acute COVID-19 samples. The cDNA or gDNA used as material had been derived from T cells, B-cell-depleted T cells, or PBMCs.

The germline V gene encodes CDR1 ENHRY and CDR2 SYGVKD. The trim removed 2 bases at V and 5 bases at J, leaving 4 bases unmatched. The CDR3 consists of 14 residues. Per the original methods: The authors estimated nucleated cell counts from reference gene primer amplification. This table comes from immunoSEQ multiplex PCR, and its TCRdb copy is limited to in-frame clones, with some not included. V, J and clone size reflect that table, while D and trimming were determined from the DNA. The sample lists about 20,000 clones, around 88% occurring once. Sequencing was carried out using peripheral blood. The TCR was taken from a woman between 55 and 75 years old with active COVID-19. This chain joins TRBV10-3 and TRBJ2-3, with 7 bases lining up with TRBD1. For the CDR3, the DNA is TGTGCCATCAGTGAGACCTGGACAGGAGATACGCAGTATTTT. Amino acid sequence: CAISETWTGDTQYF.